The T cell receptor beta chain described here comes from a study of OX40 agonist ivuxolimab in advanced cancers. Whole-study context: At doses from 0.01 to 10 mg/kg, patients were given intravenous ivuxolimab every 2 weeks. Patients in dose escalation had liver, melanoma, kidney or head and neck cancers.

The table came from immunoSEQ multiplex PCR; TCRdb's copy has only in-frame clones and leaves some out. The sample shows about 66,000 clones, roughly four fifths of them seen only once. As concerns this clone: Its antigen is still unknown.

Germline assignment: CDR1 LNHNV and CDR2 YYDKDF (reference sequence). CDR3 length equals 13 residues. V gave up 1 base and J gave up 6 bases, with 7 bases separating them. Anyone with autoimmune disease history or systemic immunosuppression was excluded. Study conclusions and caveats: Average numbers of expanded clones were greater in CD8+ T cells than in CD4+.

This sequence was found in an adult with an advanced solid tumor such as melanoma, head and neck, liver or kidney cancer. V usage is TRBV15 and J usage is TRBJ1-5; perhaps TRBD1 as D (5 bases). The source material was CD4+ or CD8+ T cells sorted from blood, sampled in a trial of the OX40 agonist ivuxolimab. CDR3 amino acids: CATSRGGVQPQHF. Here the CDR3 DNA reads TGTGCCACCAGCAGAGGGGGGGTTCAGCCCCAGCATTTT.